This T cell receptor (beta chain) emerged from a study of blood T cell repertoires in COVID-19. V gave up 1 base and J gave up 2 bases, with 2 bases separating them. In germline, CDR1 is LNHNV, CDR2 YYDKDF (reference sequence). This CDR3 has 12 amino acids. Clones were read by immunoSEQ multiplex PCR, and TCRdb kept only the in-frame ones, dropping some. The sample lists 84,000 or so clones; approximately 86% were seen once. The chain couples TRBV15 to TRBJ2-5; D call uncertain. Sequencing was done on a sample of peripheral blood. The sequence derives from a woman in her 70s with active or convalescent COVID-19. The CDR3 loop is CATSRAQETQYF. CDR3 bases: TGTGCCACCAGCAGAGCACAAGAGACCCAGTACTTC.